The clone carrying this T cell receptor beta chain has ten or more counts. Its antigen is not known. MiXCR, run by TCRdb on the 5' RACE reads, gives a single entry per CDR3 protein. This sample has approximately 26,000 distinct CDR3 sequences, with under 9% found just once. The CDR3 loop spans 11 amino acids. V was cut by 3 bases and J by 6 bases, with 8 bases left in between. The germline V gene has CDR1 SQVTM and CDR2 ANQGSEA. Time point defined: sample taken at primary tumor resection. In each case, whole RNA from tumor, nontumor lung or frozen PBMC was sequenced unsorted. This record belongs to a study of spatial heterogeneity in lung cancer. Study-wide results and limits: In tumors, expanded intratumoral alpha and beta TCR counts tracked mutation counts.

The source material was lung tumor tissue, sampled at surgery. This chain links TRBV29-1 with TRBJ1-1; no definite D call. This TCR derives from a male donor with early-stage non-small cell lung cancer. The CDR3 protein is CSVELLAEAFF. For the CDR3, the DNA is TGCAGCGTTGAGTTGCTAGCTGAAGCTTTCTTT.